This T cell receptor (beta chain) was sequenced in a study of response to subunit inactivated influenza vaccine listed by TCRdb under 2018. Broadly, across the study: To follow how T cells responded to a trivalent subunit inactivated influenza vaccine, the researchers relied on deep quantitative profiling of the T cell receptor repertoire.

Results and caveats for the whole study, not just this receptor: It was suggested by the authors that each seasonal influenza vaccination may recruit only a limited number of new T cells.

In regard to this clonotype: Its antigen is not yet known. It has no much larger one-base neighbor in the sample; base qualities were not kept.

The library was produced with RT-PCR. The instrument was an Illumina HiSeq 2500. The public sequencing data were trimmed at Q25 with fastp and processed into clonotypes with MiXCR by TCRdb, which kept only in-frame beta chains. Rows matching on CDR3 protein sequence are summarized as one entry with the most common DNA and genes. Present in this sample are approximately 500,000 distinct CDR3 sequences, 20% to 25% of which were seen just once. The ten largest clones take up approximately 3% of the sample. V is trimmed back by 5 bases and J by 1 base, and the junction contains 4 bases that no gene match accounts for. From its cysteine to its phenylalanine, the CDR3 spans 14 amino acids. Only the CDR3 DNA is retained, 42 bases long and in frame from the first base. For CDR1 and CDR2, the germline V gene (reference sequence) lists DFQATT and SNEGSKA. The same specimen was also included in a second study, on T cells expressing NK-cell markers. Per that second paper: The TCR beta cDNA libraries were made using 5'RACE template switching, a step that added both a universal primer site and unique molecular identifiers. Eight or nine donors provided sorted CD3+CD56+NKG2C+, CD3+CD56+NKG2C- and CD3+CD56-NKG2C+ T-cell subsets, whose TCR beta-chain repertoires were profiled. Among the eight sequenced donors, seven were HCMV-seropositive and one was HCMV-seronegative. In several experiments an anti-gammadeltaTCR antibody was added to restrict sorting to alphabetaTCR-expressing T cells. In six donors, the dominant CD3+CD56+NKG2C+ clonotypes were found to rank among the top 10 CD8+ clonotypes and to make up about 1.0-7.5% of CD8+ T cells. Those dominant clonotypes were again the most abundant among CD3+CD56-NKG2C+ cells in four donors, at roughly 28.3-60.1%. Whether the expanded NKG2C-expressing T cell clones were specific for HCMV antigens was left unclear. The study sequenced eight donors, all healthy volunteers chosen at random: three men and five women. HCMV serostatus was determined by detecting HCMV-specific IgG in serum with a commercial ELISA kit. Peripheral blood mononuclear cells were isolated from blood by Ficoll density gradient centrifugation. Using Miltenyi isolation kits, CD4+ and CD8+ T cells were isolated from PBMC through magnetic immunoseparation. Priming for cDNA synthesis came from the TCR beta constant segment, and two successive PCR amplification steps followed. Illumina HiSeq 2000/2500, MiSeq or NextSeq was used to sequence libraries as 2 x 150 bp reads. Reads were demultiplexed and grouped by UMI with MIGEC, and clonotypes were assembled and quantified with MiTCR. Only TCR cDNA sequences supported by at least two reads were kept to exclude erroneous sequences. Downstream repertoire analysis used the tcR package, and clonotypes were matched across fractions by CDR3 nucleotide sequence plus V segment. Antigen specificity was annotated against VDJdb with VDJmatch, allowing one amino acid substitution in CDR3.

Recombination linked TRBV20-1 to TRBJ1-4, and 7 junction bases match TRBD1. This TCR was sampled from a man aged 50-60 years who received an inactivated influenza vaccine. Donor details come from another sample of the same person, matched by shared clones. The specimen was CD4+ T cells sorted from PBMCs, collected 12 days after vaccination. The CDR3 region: CSAPGGRTNEKLFF. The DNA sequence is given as TGCAGTGCTCCAGGGGGTCGAACTAATGAAAAACTGTTTTTT.